Given below is one T cell receptor beta chain in context. Antigen: not known. Original methodology: Conventional T cell pools: approximately 99,000 distinct patient, some 1.3x10^5 donor TCRbeta sequences. Profiled with immunoSEQ multiplex PCR; TCRdb holds only in-frame clones, not every one. The V and J calls and the clone size are those of that table, but D and trimming were determined from the DNA. Among roughly 25,000 clones listed, roughly 96% were seen once. The data were obtained in a study of B cell selection in AIRE deficiency. The study, taken as a whole, reports: About 28% of healthy-shared Treg sequences were found among patient Tconv cells. Shorter CDR3s marked shared Treg sequences, biased toward few non-templated insertions.

The sorted conventional CD4 T cells were gated as CD4+CD127+. This clonotype was sampled from a human donor in good health. Sequencing input: CD4+CD127+ conventional T cells sorted from PBMCs.

For the CDR3, the DNA is TGTGCCACCAGCAGAGGGGGGAGGGATACGCAGTATTTT. This translates into CATSRGGRDTQYF. The chain joins TRBV15 to TRBJ2-3; D may be TRBD2 (6 bases). Deletions cut 1 base from V and 6 bases from J, with 8 bases between. Germline CDR1 reads LNHNV; CDR2 reads YYDKDF (reference sequence). The CDR3 is 13 residues long.